This TCR beta chain is from a study of blood T cell repertoires in COVID-19. The authors' processing: Cell counts per sample came from amplifying reference gene primers. Sequenced by immunoSEQ multiplex PCR; TCRdb stores in-frame clones only, minus some. V, J and clone size were drawn from that table, and D and trimming were deduced from the DNA. The data show around 200,000 clones, roughly 83% seen once. There are 15 residues in the CDR3. Trimming stripped 1 base from V and 0 bases from J, with 5 bases between. CDR1 SGHDT and CDR2 YYEEEE come from the germline V gene. The chain recombines TRBV5-6 with TRBJ1-6, with unresolved D. The sequencing input was PBMCs or T cells enriched from blood (not recorded which). The origin of this receptor is a man in his forties with acute COVID-19. CDR3 DNA sequence: TGTGCCAGCAGCTTGTGGAGCTCCTATAATTCACCCCTCCACTTT. Protein product: CASSLWSSYNSPLHF.